This T cell receptor (beta chain) is drawn from a study of blood T cell repertoires in COVID-19. About the research overall: Researchers got acute and convalescent COVID-19 samples from the United States, Italy and Spain. PBMCs, B-cell-depleted T cells, or T cells provided the cDNA or gDNA that made up the material.

From germline, CDR1 is SGDLS and CDR2 YYNGEE. There are 17 residues in the CDR3. Trimming cost V 4 bases and J 4 bases, with 20 bases left between them. As handled by the study authors: Counts of nucleated cells, estimated from reference gene primer amplification, were obtained. Libraries were prepared by immunoSEQ multiplex PCR; TCRdb keeps only in-frame clonotypes and omits some of them. V, J and clone size derive from that table, while D and trimming were established from the DNA sequence. The sample holds about 210,000 clones, approximately 82% seen once. The chain employs TRBV9 and TRBJ2-2, with D maybe TRBD2 (7 bases). This TCR was recovered from a woman aged 40 to 50 with acute or convalescent COVID-19. Specimen: peripheral blood. The CDR3 nucleotides are TGTGCCAGCAGCCCTGGAGGGGGGGCTGAGGGCACCGGGGAGCTGTTTTTT. As protein: CASSPGGGAEGTGELFF.